These 25 T cell receptor beta chains originate from one sample sequenced in a study of cytomegalovirus exposure and HLA in healthy donors. 13 Jbeta primers and 60 Vbeta primers were used for the PCR. Some clones are missing from TCRdb's copy, which holds only in-frame ones; the method was immunoSEQ multiplex PCR. Seen here are about 200,000 clones, approximately 82% observed once, and the top ten hold 0.63%. The specimen was PBMCs. The receptors here all came from a man aged 18 to 30 in good health and CMV-seronegative.

A word on this clone: The germline gene is not matched at one end of the junction; a read error may be the cause. The chain couples TRBV4-1 to TRBJ2-1; TRBD1 matches 11 bases. This CDR3 region has 16 residues. Germline lookup yields CDR1 MGHRA and CDR2 YSYEKL. The CDR3 DNA follows: TGCGCCAGCAGCCTCGGGACAGGGGGGTCCTTCAATGAGCAGTTCTTC. As protein: CASSLGTGGSFNEQFF.

V gene TRBV19 combines with J gene TRBJ2-1; perhaps TRBD2 as D (6 bases). Trimming shortened V by 9 bases and J by 5 bases, and 17 bases separated the two germline ends. CDR1 and CDR2 (germline): LNHDA, SQIVND (reference sequence). CDR3 length: 14 residues. CDR3 sequence (DNA): TGTGCCAGCGTGACCGGGACTCGAGACAATGAGCAGTTCTTC. It encodes CASVTGTRDNEQFF.

The chain uses TRBV28 and TRBJ2-7, with D unresolved. Germline V gene sequence: CDR1 MDHEN, CDR2 SYDVKM. The CDR3 is 12 amino acids. The germline V and J ends were trimmed by 4 bases and 3 bases, with 7 bases remaining between them. CDR3 protein: CASSSTDYEQYF. Here the CDR3 DNA reads TGTGCCAGCAGTTCAACAGACTACGAGCAGTACTTC.

The rearrangement links TRBV7-8 to TRBJ1-5; the D gene is possibly TRBD1 (5 bases). This CDR3 spans 17 amino acids. Germline V gives CDR1 SGHVS, CDR2 FQNEAQ. V was trimmed by 1 base and J by 3 bases, leaving 16 bases between them. CDR3 in DNA: TGTGCCAGCAGCTTAGAGGGTTGGACATTGCTCAATCAGCCCCAGCATTTT. The encoded protein is CASSLEGWTLLNQPQHF. The whole variable domain, filled in from reference TRBV7-8 and TRBJ1-5, reads GAGVSQSPRYKVAKRGQDVALRCDPISGHVSLFWYQQALGQGPEFLTYFQNEAQLDKSGLPSDRFFAERPEGSVSTLKIQRTQQEDSAVYLCASSLEGWTLLNQPQHFGDGTRLSIL.

V and J are TRBV7-2 and TRBJ1-2, with D possibly being TRBD1 (5 bases). The CDR3 extends over 15 amino acids. Per the germline V gene, CDR1 is SGHTA and CDR2 is FQGNSA. The germline V and J ends were trimmed by 5 bases and 4 bases, with 17 bases remaining between them. The CDR3 loop reads CASSRYRLGVYGYTF. The DNA of the CDR3 is TGTGCCAGCAGCCGTTACAGACTAGGGGTCTATGGCTACACCTTC.

The chain recombines TRBV9 with TRBJ1-5; no clear D gene. Germline CDR1 SGDLS, CDR2 YYNGEE. There are 15 residues in the CDR3. V was cut by 0 bases and J by 3 bases, with 10 bases left in between. The CDR3 loop reads CASSVDGGNNQPQHF. The CDR3 bases are TGTGCCAGCAGCGTAGATGGAGGGAACAATCAGCCCCAGCATTTT. Filled out from reference TRBV9 and TRBJ1-5, the complete variable domain reads DSGVTQTPKHLITATGQRVTLRCSPRSGDLSVYWYQQSLDQGLQFLIQYYNGEERAKGNILERFSAQQFPDLHSELNLSSLELGDSALYFCASSVDGGNNQPQHFGDGTRLSIL.

In this sample, this clone turned up a few times. V gene TRBV5-6 combines with J gene TRBJ1-4; 9 bases line up with TRBD1. Losses at the gene ends were 4 bases for V and 3 bases for J; bases not matched to a gene: 10. CDR3 length: 17 amino acids. The germline V gene has CDR1 SGHDT and CDR2 YYEEEE. The CDR3 loop reads CASSVGLGTGSNEKLFF. DNA for the CDR3: TGTGCCAGCAGCGTCGGGTTAGGGACAGGGTCTAATGAAAAACTGTTTTTT.

This clone was detected a few times. V usage is TRBV5-1 and J usage is TRBJ2-7, with a weak D call TRBD1 (5 bases). Trimming stripped 5 bases from V and 0 bases from J, with 12 bases between. CDR1 and CDR2 (germline): SGHRS, YFSETQ. The CDR3 is 14 residues long. CDR3 protein: CASRGHPSSYEQYF. The CDR3 nucleotides are TGCGCCAGCAGGGGGCACCCGAGCTCCTACGAGCAGTACTTC.

The chain couples TRBV10-3 to TRBJ1-1, with 8 bases that match TRBD1. CDR1 and CDR2 (germline): ENHRY, SYGVKD. There are 13 residues in the CDR3. The junction had 7 bases not matched to a gene; V was cut back by 10 bases and J by 3 bases. The CDR3 protein is CATRQGLDTEAFF. The CDR3 coding sequence is TGTGCCACCAGACAGGGGTTGGACACTGAAGCTTTCTTT.

CDR3 nucleotide sequence: TGCGCCAGCAGCTTGGCCGTGACAGGGGCTGAAGCTTTCTTT. Translation: CASSLAVTGAEAFF. V gene TRBV5-1 combines with J gene TRBJ1-1; 8 bases fit TRBD1. This CDR3 has 14 residues. Germline V gene sequence: CDR1 SGHRS, CDR2 YFSETQ. Germline trimming cut 0 bases from V and 6 bases from J; bases unmatched to any gene: 4.

The table lists this clone with a few counts. The V call is TRBV27, the J call TRBJ1-1; 9 nucleotides agree with TRBD1. This CDR3 is built from 13 residues. Germline V CDR1 and CDR2: MNHEY, SMNVEV (reference sequence). The V gene end was trimmed by 4 bases and the J gene end by 4 bases; junction bases not matched to a gene: 1. The CDR3: CASSYRGLTEAFF. The CDR3 DNA follows: TGTGCCAGCAGTTACAGGGGGCTCACTGAAGCTTTCTTT.

This clone showed up just once. This chain connects TRBV18 to TRBJ1-1; tentative D call: TRBD1 (6 bases). The germline CDR1 and CDR2 sequences are KGHSH and LQKENI. Trimming removed 0 bases at V and 3 bases at J, with 11 bases between. CDR3 length: 15 amino acids. CDR3 in DNA: TGTGCCAGCTCACCACCAACAGGGTCTGACACTGAAGCTTTCTTT. Its translation: CASSPPTGSDTEAFF.

The chain joins TRBV29-1 to TRBJ1-1; D gene ambiguous. The germline V gene has CDR1 SQVTM and CDR2 ANQGSEA. The CDR3 covers 12 residues. Trimming took off 5 bases at V and 1 base at J, with 8 bases between the two ends. CDR3 sequence: CSVFNWNTEAFF. DNA of the CDR3: TGCAGCGTTTTTAACTGGAACACTGAAGCTTTCTTT.

As regards this clone: An end of the junction differs from the germline gene, which may be a read error. J is TRBJ1-1 and V is TRBV7-9, with D maybe TRBD1 (6 bases). The CDR3 is made up of 15 amino acids. Germline V CDR1 and CDR2: SEHNR, FQNEAQ (reference sequence). The CDR3 DNA is TGTTCCAGCAGCCCCCGGACAGAGCCAAACACTGAAGCTTTCTTT. It specifies CSSSPRTEPNTEAFF.

The chain employs TRBV5-1 and TRBJ2-3; possible D gene TRBD1, 6 bases. Trimming pared 1 base from V and 8 bases from J, leaving 11 bases between. CDR3 size: 13 residues. The germline gives CDR1 SGHRS, CDR2 YFSETQ. The chain's CDR3 is CASSLTQGTTQYF. CDR3 coding DNA: TGCGCCAGCAGCTTGACACAGGGAACTACGCAGTATTTT.

This clone has a single count. The rearrangement links TRBV5-4 to TRBJ2-5; 9 nucleotides agree with TRBD1. Trimming took 2 bases from V and 5 from J; bases not matched to a gene: 7. Germline V gene sequence: CDR1 SGHNT, CDR2 YYREEE (reference sequence). This CDR3 region has 15 residues. In nucleotides, the CDR3 is TGTGCCAGCAGCTTCCGGACAGGGGTTAAGGAGACCCAGTACTTC. This gives the protein CASSFRTGVKETQYF.

The chain is built from TRBV7-2 and TRBJ2-1; the match to TRBD1 covers 7 bases. The CDR3 is made up of 15 amino acids. Trimming cost V 1 base and J 2 bases; bases outside gene matches: 2. Per the germline V gene, CDR1 is SGHTA and CDR2 is FQGNSA. This chain's CDR3 is CASSLEGATYNEQFF. In DNA, the CDR3 is TGTGCCAGCAGCTTAGAGGGGGCTACCTACAATGAGCAGTTCTTC. Full variable domain (outside the CDR3, taken from reference TRBV7-2 and TRBJ2-1): GAGVSQSPSNKVTEKGKDVELRCDPISGHTALYWYRQSLGQGLEFLIYFQGNSAPDKSGLPSDRFSAERTGGSVSTLTIQRTQQEDSAVYLCASSLEGATYNEQFFGPGTRLTVL.

The chain links TRBV30 to TRBJ1-2; the D is unclear. The CDR3 contains 10 residues. V was clipped by 5 bases and J by 6 bases, with 7 bases between them. Germline CDR1 reads GTSNPN; CDR2 reads SVGIG (reference sequence). The CDR3 here is CAWYSDGYTF. CDR3 nucleotides: TGTGCCTGGTATTCGGATGGCTACACCTTC. Variable domain in full (rest from reference TRBV30 and TRBJ1-2): SQTIHQWPATLVQPVGSPLSLECTVEGTSNPNLYWYRQAAGRGLQLLFYSVGIGQISSEVPQNLSASRPQDRQFILSSKKLLLSDSGFYLCAWYSDGYTFGSGTRLTVV.

Comments on this clone: In the same sample, other DNA sequences code for this CDR3. V usage is TRBV2 and J usage is TRBJ2-7; 8 bases align to TRBD1. Germline CDR1 is SNHLY and CDR2 is FYNNEI. Trimming at V came to 6 bases and at J to 3 bases, leaving 1 base not matched to a gene. CDR3 length: 12 residues. The CDR3 DNA reads as TGTGCCAGCAGGGACAGGGTCTACGAGCAGTACTTC. The encoded protein is CASRDRVYEQYF.

This chain links TRBV27 with TRBJ2-7; 7 bases fit TRBD1. The CDR3 has 11 amino acids. The V segment lost 6 bases and the J segment 5 bases; nucleotides outside the gene matches: 1. Germline-derived CDR1 and CDR2 are MNHEY and SMNVEV (reference sequence). CDR3 DNA: TGTGCCAGCAGCACAGGGGACGAGCAGTACTTC. Its protein is CASSTGDEQYF.

The chain is built from TRBV6-5 and TRBJ2-3, with TRBD2 identical over 11 bases. The CDR3 covers 14 residues. V lost 5 bases, J lost 4 bases, and 2 bases stayed unmatched. Germline CDR1 is MNHEY and CDR2 is SVGAGI. The CDR3 here is CASSLSGRADTQYF. The DNA of the CDR3 is TGTGCCAGCAGTCTTAGCGGGAGGGCAGATACGCAGTATTTT.

In DNA, the CDR3 is TGTGCCAGCATCGACTCGAACACCGGGGAGCTGTTTTTT. Protein: CASIDSNTGELFF. The genes are TRBV7-9 and TRBJ2-2; D remains ambiguous. The CDR3 sequence is 13 residues long. Germline V gives CDR1 SEHNR, CDR2 FQNEAQ (reference sequence). Trimming took off 7 bases at V and 0 bases at J, with 6 bases between the two ends.

This chain uses TRBV5-1 with TRBJ2-2; weak D call: TRBD1 (6 bases). The germline V gene encodes CDR1 SGHRS and CDR2 YFSETQ. This CDR3 has 13 amino acids. Between the trimmed V and J ends, which lost 0 bases and 9 bases, there was a span of 9 bases. CDR3 loop: CASSLAGARELFF. CDR3 in DNA: TGCGCCAGCAGCTTGGCAGGGGCCAGGGAGCTGTTTTTT. Based on the CDR3 plus reference TRBV5-1 and TRBJ2-2, the full variable domain is KAGVTQTPRYLIKTRGQQVTLSCSPISGHRSVSWYQQTPGQGLQFLFEYFSETQRNKGNFPGRFSGRQFSNSRSEMNVSTLELGDSALYLCASSLAGARELFFGEGSRLTVL.

This clone was seen only a few times. The chain is built from TRBV5-8 and TRBJ1-5, with 9 nucleotides matching TRBD1. The CDR3 contains 15 residues. V lost 2 bases to trimming and J lost 3 bases; unmatched junction nucleotides: 3. Germline V gene sequence: CDR1 SGHTS, CDR2 YDEGEE. The CDR3, as DNA: TGTGCCAGCAGCTTTGGGACAGGGATCAATCAGCCCCAGCATTTT. It yields the protein CASSFGTGINQPQHF.

This chain joins TRBV2 and TRBJ1-6; D is possibly TRBD1 (5 bases). From germline, CDR1 is SNHLY and CDR2 FYNNEI. V was shortened by 2 bases and J by 5 bases, with 7 bases between the two germline ends. This CDR3 has 14 residues. CDR3 in amino acids: CASSEWGDNSPLHF. CDR3 DNA: TGTGCCAGCAGTGAATGGGGCGATAATTCACCCCTCCACTTT. Complete variable domain (other parts from reference TRBV2 and TRBJ1-6): EPEVTQTPSHQVTQMGQEVILRCVPISNHLYFYWYRQILGQKVEFLVSFYNNEISEKSEIFDDQFSVERPDGSNFTLKIRSTKLEDSAMYFCASSEWGDNSPLHFGNGTRLTVT.